The 24 T cell receptor beta chains given below trace back to one sample, sequenced in a study of regulatory T cells in long-lasting Graves disease. Construction of TCR beta libraries relied on iRepertoire HTBI primers and on Arm-PCR targeting CDR3 regions. One entry per CDR3 protein results from TCRdb running MiXCR on the multiplex PCR reads. The table records 300,000 to 450,000 distinct CDR3 sequences, about a sixth of them present only once. This sample's time point: newly diagnosed GD, antithyroid drugs for less than 3 months. Generation of the TCR library employed RNA extracted from PBMCs. The sample here was peripheral blood mononuclear cells (PBMCs), taken at new diagnosis, from a patient treated with antithyroid drugs. These receptors all come from a female donor with Graves disease.

This clonotype showed up many times. This chain uses TRBV5-1 with TRBJ2-7; 9 bases fit TRBD1. Per the germline V gene, CDR1 is SGHRS and CDR2 is YFSETQ. Losses at the gene ends were 3 bases for V and 6 bases for J; bases not matched to a gene: 4. The CDR3 sequence is 13 residues long. The CDR3 loop reads CASSWTGEVEQYF. CDR3 bases: TGCGCCAGCAGCTGGACAGGGGAAGTCGAGCAGTACTTC.

This clonotype came up many times. V usage is TRBV2 and J usage is TRBJ2-3; 7 bases map to TRBD1. The trim removed 6 bases at V and 0 bases at J, leaving 3 bases unmatched. The CDR3 has 14 amino acids. Germline values: CDR1 SNHLY, CDR2 FYNNEI. CDR3 sequence (DNA): TGTGCCAGCAGGGGACAGCCGAGCACAGATACGCAGTATTTT. This sequence encodes CASRGQPSTDTQYF.

This clonotype was counted at least ten times. V gene TRBV6-1 combines with J gene TRBJ2-4, with a weak D call TRBD1 (6 bases). The CDR3 is 15 amino acids. Trimming took off 1 base at V and 7 bases at J, with 14 bases between the two ends. Looked up from germline, CDR1 is MNHNS and CDR2 is SASEGT. CDR3 protein: CASSEGQGWWNIQYF. CDR3 in DNA: TGTGCCAGCAGTGAAGGCCAGGGGTGGTGGAACATTCAGTACTTC.

This clonotype appeared many times. This chain joins TRBV2 and TRBJ1-2, with 7 bases aligning to TRBD1. The germline V gene encodes CDR1 SNHLY and CDR2 FYNNEI. V shed 3 bases, J shed 4 bases, and the junction held 8 bases outside the gene matches. The CDR3 spans 15 residues. The CDR3 DNA reads TGTGCCAGCAGTGATGACAGGGAATGGGTCTATGGCTACACCTTC. Translating it yields CASSDDREWVYGYTF.

This chain connects TRBV27 to TRBJ2-5; D might be TRBD1 or TRBD2, each matching 6 bases. Germline assignment: CDR1 MNHEY and CDR2 SMNVEV (reference sequence). V was shortened by 6 bases and J by 5 bases, with 19 bases between the two germline ends. The CDR3 contains 15 residues. Here the CDR3 reads CASSPEGGLGETQYF. In DNA, the CDR3 is TGTGCCAGCAGCCCCGAAGGGGGGTTAGGGGAGACCCAGTACTTC.

In its sample, this clonotype was seen many times. The chain couples TRBV12-3 or TRBV12-4 to TRBJ1-1; the match to TRBD1 covers 7 bases. The V and J ends lost 6 bases and 2 bases, in that order; junction bases with no gene match: 6. The CDR3 contains 14 residues. The CDR3 loop is CASSMTGPNTEAFF. The CDR3 coding sequence is TGTGCCAGCAGCATGACAGGGCCTAACACTGAAGCTTTCTTT.

This clonotype was seen at least ten times. V gene TRBV11-2 combines with J gene TRBJ1-1; D not resolved. The V gene's germline CDR1 is SGHAT and CDR2 FQNNGV. This CDR3 has 14 residues. V was clipped by 6 bases and J by 4 bases, with 15 bases between them. The CDR3 region is CASREAWGTTEAFF. The CDR3 DNA sequence: TGTGCCAGCAGGGAAGCCTGGGGTACCACTGAAGCTTTCTTT.

This chain joins TRBV4-3 and TRBJ2-2, with 10 bases matching TRBD2. The CDR3 has 19 residues. V lost 3 bases and J lost 6; bases outside the gene matches: 16. Germline CDR1 reads LGHNA; CDR2 reads YSLEER. CDR3 coding DNA: TGCGCCAGCAGCCACTTCTACTCAGCTAGCGGGAGTCCCCCCGGGGAGCTGTTTTTT. Its protein is CASSHFYSASGSPPGELFF.

There are many counts of this clonotype. This chain links TRBV10-3 with TRBJ2-7, with 14 bases matching TRBD2. This CDR3 region has 19 residues. Germline V gives CDR1 ENHRY, CDR2 SYGVKD. Unmatched junction bases numbered 12, after V lost 1 base and J lost 4 bases. The CDR3 coding sequence is TGTGCCATCAGTGAGTTTACCGGGGGACTAGCGGGAGTCGGTTACGAGCAGTACTTC. It is translated as CAISEFTGGLAGVGYEQYF.

This clonotype was seen at least ten times. The chain is built from TRBV12-3 or TRBV12-4 and TRBJ1-5, with 7 bases that match TRBD1. After removal of 4 bases from V and 5 bases from J, the junction contained 5 bases not matched to a gene. This CDR3 is built from 14 residues. This CDR3 reads CASSSDRYYQPQHF. In nucleotides, the CDR3 is TGTGCCAGCAGTTCGGACAGGTACTATCAGCCCCAGCATTTT.

This clonotype was recorded many times. The CDR3 loop reads CASSQEAGASTDTQYF. The CDR3 nucleotides are TGTGCCAGCAGCCAGGAAGCGGGGGCCAGCACAGATACGCAGTATTTT. The chain is built from TRBV4-2 and TRBJ2-3, with 8 bases matching TRBD2. CDR1 and CDR2 (germline): LGHNA, YNFKEQ. The CDR3 length is 16 residues. J gave up 0 bases and V 3 bases, and 5 bases lay outside the gene matches.

This clonotype was picked up many times. J is TRBJ2-1 and V is TRBV12-3 or TRBV12-4, with 15 nucleotides matching TRBD2. This CDR3 contains 19 residues. The trim removed 6 bases at V and 1 base at J, leaving 10 bases unmatched. CDR3 coding DNA: TGTGCCAGCAGATTGAGTGGACTAGCGGGAGGGCCTTCCTACAATGAGCAGTTCTTC. Translation gives CASRLSGLAGGPSYNEQFF.

The V gene is TRBV27, the J gene TRBJ2-2, with a possible D match to TRBD2 (5 bases). V was shortened by 6 bases and J by 4 bases, with 15 bases between the two germline ends. Germline assignment: CDR1 MNHEY and CDR2 SMNVEV (reference sequence). CDR3 length: 15 amino acids. CDR3 nucleotides: TGTGCCAGCAGCCTCACGGGGTGGGGCACCGGGGAGCTGTTTTTT. Amino acids: CASSLTGWGTGELFF.

J is TRBJ1-1 and V is TRBV27, with a possible D match to TRBD1 (6 bases). CDR1 is MNHEY and CDR2 is SMNVEV in the germline V gene (reference sequence). The CDR3 consists of 14 residues. Between the trimmed V and J ends, which lost 3 bases and 5 bases, there was a span of 13 bases. Written as DNA, the CDR3 is TGTGCCAGCAGTTTTGGCAGGGGAAGAACTGAAGCTTTCTTT. Residues: CASSFGRGRTEAFF.

This clonotype was detected many times. The V call is TRBV7-9, the J call TRBJ2-1; tentatively, D is TRBD2 (6 bases). The CDR3 has 15 residues. V was trimmed by 0 bases and J by 4 bases, leaving 10 bases between them. In germline, CDR1 is SEHNR, CDR2 FQNEAQ (reference sequence). In nucleotides, the CDR3 is TGTGCCAGCAGCTTAGCGGGAGGCACATACAATGAGCAGTTCTTC. This encodes CASSLAGGTYNEQFF.

This clonotype was counted many times. V gene TRBV11-2 combines with J gene TRBJ2-7, with a tentative D call TRBD1 (6 bases). Trimming cost V 4 bases and J 4 bases, with 20 bases left between them. The CDR3 extends over 16 amino acids. CDR1 is SGHAT and CDR2 is FQNNGV in the germline V gene. The CDR3 nucleotides are TGTGCCAGCAGCTCACAGGGCCCCGGGCCGAATTACGAGCAGTACTTC. Amino acids: CASSSQGPGPNYEQYF.

This clonotype was observed a handful of times. The chain has TRBV2 and TRBJ2-5, with 7 bases identical to TRBD1. V shed 5 bases, J shed 2 bases, and the junction held 5 bases outside the gene matches. There are 14 residues in the CDR3. The V gene's germline CDR1 is SNHLY and CDR2 FYNNEI. CDR3 residues: CASSTGTVQETQYF. The CDR3 DNA sequence: TGTGCCAGCAGTACCGGGACAGTGCAAGAGACCCAGTACTTC. The full variable domain, its missing parts supplied by reference TRBV2 and TRBJ2-5, is EPEVTQTPSHQVTQMGQEVILRCVPISNHLYFYWYRQILGQKVEFLVSFYNNEISEKSEIFDDQFSVERPDGSNFTLKIRSTKLEDSAMYFCASSTGTVQETQYFGPGTRLLVL.

This clonotype appeared once. V and J are TRBV13 and TRBJ2-7, with 8 bases lining up with TRBD1. Germline V gives CDR1 PRHDT, CDR2 FYEKMQ (reference sequence). The V gene end was trimmed by 4 bases and the J gene end by 2 bases; junction bases not matched to a gene: 4. The CDR3 length is 14 residues. CDR3 bases: TGTGCCAGCAGCTACAGGGGGGACCCCTACGAGCAGTACTTC. It specifies CASSYRGDPYEQYF.

The rearrangement joins TRBV7-9 to TRBJ2-7; tentatively, D is TRBD1 (5 bases). V lost 7 bases and J lost 0, with 16 bases in between. This CDR3 is 15 amino acids long. Germline CDR1 SEHNR, CDR2 FQNEAQ (reference sequence). In DNA form, the CDR3 reads TGTGCCAGCACCCTTAGGCAGGGTACCTCCTACGAGCAGTACTTC. Protein product: CASTLRQGTSYEQYF. Full variable domain (outside the CDR3, taken from reference TRBV7-9 and TRBJ2-7): DTGVSQNPRHKITKRGQNVTFRCDPISEHNRLYWYRQTLGQGPEFLTYFQNEAQLEKSRLLSDRFSAERPKGSFSTLEIQRTEQGDSAMYLCASTLRQGTSYEQYFGPGTRLTVT.

In this sample, this clonotype turned up many times. This sequence joins TRBV7-9 and TRBJ2-1, with TRBD2 as a possible D gene (5 bases). This CDR3 spans 13 amino acids. V gave up 8 bases and J gave up 10 bases, with 18 bases separating them. Germline CDR1 is SEHNR and CDR2 is FQNEAQ (reference sequence). The CDR3 DNA reads TGTGCCAGCCGCCATTCTCCCGAGCGGGAGCAGTTCTTC. It translates to CASRHSPEREQFF.

The J gene is TRBJ2-5, the V gene TRBV6-5; D gene unclear. This CDR3 region has 14 residues. Trimming cost V 2 bases and J 2 bases, with 9 bases left between them. Per the germline V gene, CDR1 is MNHEY and CDR2 is SVGAGI. The CDR3 is CASSYLGNQETQYF. CDR3 DNA sequence: TGTGCCAGCAGTTACCTGGGCAATCAAGAGACCCAGTACTTC.

As to this clonotype: This may be a read error, as it is one base from a much larger clone. V gene TRBV6-9 combines with J gene TRBJ2-7; no clear D gene. The germline V gene has CDR1 MNHGY and CDR2 SVAAGI. The CDR3 runs 14 residues. The CDR3 region has the DNA TGTGCCGGCAGTTACTCCATGACATCGTACGAGCAGTACTTC. Translated, it gives CAGSYSMTSYEQYF.

The chain uses TRBV7-2 and TRBJ2-3; 12 nucleotides agree with TRBD2. In germline, CDR1 is SGHTA, CDR2 FQGNSA. V lost 1 base and J lost 8; bases outside the gene matches: 10. This CDR3 has 17 amino acids. CDR3 amino acids: CASSLVMLAGGRGTQYF. The CDR3 DNA follows: TGTGCCAGCAGCTTAGTCATGCTAGCGGGAGGGCGTGGTACGCAGTATTTT.

This clonotype has a count of ten or more. The chain is built from TRBV13 and TRBJ2-1; 7 bases map to TRBD2. CDR3 length: 16 amino acids. With 2 bases clipped from V and 4 bases from J, the junction kept 8 bases outside the gene matches. The germline V gene encodes CDR1 PRHDT and CDR2 FYEKMQ (reference sequence). The CDR3 DNA follows: TGTGCCAGCAGCTTATCCTTGGGGGGGTTGTACAATGAGCAGTTCTTC. Encoded protein: CASSLSLGGLYNEQFF.